This T cell receptor (beta chain) was captured by sequencing in a study of cytomegalovirus exposure and HLA in healthy donors. It was with 60 Vbeta and 13 Jbeta primers that the PCR ran. Profiled with immunoSEQ multiplex PCR; TCRdb holds only in-frame clones, not every one. The sample has 90,000 to 120,000 clones; 65% to 85% are singletons. The CDR3 covers 16 residues. CDR1 and CDR2 from the germline V gene are SQVTM and ANQGSEA. Trimming took 3 bases from V and 2 from J; bases not matched to a gene: 12. This clonotype was obtained from a man younger than 40 in good health and CMV-seronegative. The V and J genes are TRBV29-1 and TRBJ2-7, with TRBD2 matching over 8 bases. The sample consisted of PBMCs. CDR3 loop: CSVERDSGTNTYEQYF. CDR3 in DNA: TGCAGCGTTGAGCGAGATAGCGGGACGAACACCTACGAGCAGTACTTC.